These 29 T cell receptor beta chains were sequenced from one sample in a study of T cells after yellow fever vaccination. Each CDR3 protein is one row after TCRdb ran MiXCR on the 5' RACE reads. The sample includes approximately 310 distinct CDR3 sequences, around half seen only once; the top ten take approximately 24%. The starting material was PBMCs, either bulk or a sorted T-cell subset (CD4+, CD8+, memory, or dextramer-sorted; not recorded which), obtained on the day of the first yellow fever vaccination. Receptors originate from a man between 18 and 35 years old who received the YFV17D yellow fever vaccine.

The V and J genes are TRBV6-5 and TRBJ2-1; D perhaps matches TRBD2 (5 bases). The CDR3 loop spans 14 amino acids. The V end lost 6 bases, the J end lost 7 bases, and 16 bases lay between the germline ends. CDR1 is MNHEY, CDR2 SVGAGI, per germline. CDR3 sequence reads: CASRDSILGNEQFF. For the CDR3, the DNA is TGTGCCAGCAGGGACTCTATCCTGGGGAATGAGCAGTTCTTC.

This chain connects TRBV5-1 to TRBJ2-3; possibly TRBD2 for D (6 bases). V lost 0 bases, J lost 1 base, and 9 bases lay in between. CDR3 length equals 15 residues. Germline V CDR1 and CDR2: SGHRS, YFSETQ. As DNA, the CDR3 is TGCGCCAGCAGCTTGGAAGGCGGGGGCACAGATACGCAGTATTTT. It yields the protein CASSLEGGGTDTQYF.

The J gene is TRBJ2-5, the V gene TRBV20-1, with D hard to call. CDR3 size: 11 residues. With 3 bases removed from V and 3 bases from J, the gap between germline ends came to 5 bases. From germline, CDR1 is DFQATT and CDR2 SNEGSKA (reference sequence). The CDR3 nucleotides read TGCAGTGCTAGCTCAGAAGAGACCCAGTACTTC. Residues: CSASSEETQYF.

By share, this clonotype counts as hyperexpanded. V and J are TRBV18 and TRBJ2-7; D gene ambiguous. Germline assignment: CDR1 KGHSH and CDR2 LQKENI. Trimming removed 4 bases at V and 1 base at J, with 5 bases between. CDR3 length: 12 residues. CDR3 coding DNA: TGTGCCAGCTCACGCGAATCCTACGAGCAGTACTTC. Translating it yields CASSRESYEQYF.

The chain links TRBV28 to TRBJ1-1; D remains unclear. V dropped 3 bases and J dropped 0 bases, with 8 bases sitting between them. Germline V lookup: CDR1 MDHEN, CDR2 SYDVKM. The CDR3 totals 14 residues. The CDR3 region has the DNA TGTGCCAGCAGTTTGTACATCATGAACACTGAAGCTTTCTTT. Residues: CASSLYIMNTEAFF.

This clonotype was seen more than once but under ten times. The chain recombines TRBV2 with TRBJ2-3, with 11 bases identical to TRBD2. Per germline, CDR1 SNHLY and CDR2 FYNNEI. The CDR3 has 15 residues. The V gene end was trimmed by 7 bases and the J gene end by 1 base; junction bases not matched to a gene: 4. The CDR3 spells CASTLLAGGTDTQYF. The CDR3 DNA follows: TGTGCCAGCACTCTACTAGCGGGGGGCACAGATACGCAGTATTTT.

V usage is TRBV4-2 and J usage is TRBJ2-7; TRBD1 might be the D (6 bases). The CDR3 loop spans 13 amino acids. Trimming stripped 0 bases from V and 7 bases from J, with 10 bases between. Germline V gene lookup returns CDR1 LGHNA and CDR2 YNFKEQ. The CDR3 DNA is TGTGCCAGCAGCCAAGAGGGGGCCGAGGAGCAGTACTTC. Amino acid sequence: CASSQEGAEEQYF.

The genes are TRBV6-1 and TRBJ2-5; 9 nucleotides align to TRBD1. Germline loops: CDR1 MNHNS, CDR2 SASEGT. J was trimmed by 5 bases and V by 6 bases; bases with no gene match: 7. This CDR3 has 14 residues. In DNA form, the CDR3 reads TGTGCCAGCAGCCCGGGACAGGGTTTCGAGACCCAGTACTTC. It is translated as CASSPGQGFETQYF.

The V call is TRBV4-1, the J call TRBJ1-1; D is uncertain. Trimming took off 4 bases at V and 1 base at J, with 7 bases between the two ends. Germline V gives CDR1 MGHRA, CDR2 YSYEKL. CDR3 size: 13 residues. CDR3 amino acids: CASSPRGNTEAFF. The DNA for the CDR3 is TGCGCCAGCAGCCCCCGGGGGAACACTGAAGCTTTCTTT.

V and J are TRBV14 and TRBJ2-3, with D perhaps TRBD2 (6 bases). Germline V gene data show CDR1 as SGHDN and CDR2 as FVKESK. CDR3 length: 14 residues. The ends were cut back, 6 bases at V and 6 bases at J, with 16 bases in the middle. Here the CDR3 reads CASSLAGTWDTQYF. In DNA, the CDR3 is TGTGCCAGCAGTCTTGCCGGGACTTGGGATACGCAGTATTTT.

The rearrangement uses TRBV20-1 and TRBJ2-7; 7 positions match TRBD1. The ends lost 6 bases at V and 2 bases at J; junction bases unmatched: 4. The CDR3 consists of 12 residues. Germline loops: CDR1 DFQATT, CDR2 SNEGSKA (reference sequence). The CDR3: CSARTGPYEQYF. The CDR3 DNA sequence: TGCAGTGCGCGGACAGGCCCCTACGAGCAGTACTTC.

V and J are TRBV6-5 and TRBJ1-4, with unresolved D. Germline lookup yields CDR1 MNHEY and CDR2 SVGAGI. Trimming shortened V by 2 bases and J by 6 bases, and 19 bases separated the two germline ends. This CDR3 has 17 residues. This CDR3 reads CASSYAVTPSGYEKLFF. CDR3 coding DNA: TGTGCCAGCAGTTACGCTGTGACACCTTCGGGGTATGAAAAACTGTTTTTT.

The V gene is TRBV12-3 or TRBV12-4, the J gene TRBJ2-7, with 9 nucleotides matching TRBD1. The V gene end was trimmed by 5 bases and the J gene end by 3 bases; junction bases not matched to a gene: 5. CDR3 size: 14 residues. CDR3 in DNA: TGTGCCAGCAGTAGGGGGACAGGGATCTACGAGCAGTACTTC. Amino acids: CASSRGTGIYEQYF.

This clonotype is large by share. The gene calls are TRBV20-1 and TRBJ1-1, with no clear D. Germline V CDR1 and CDR2: DFQATT, SNEGSKA (reference sequence). V was pared by 6 bases and J by 3 bases, with 11 bases between. The CDR3 covers 12 residues. The CDR3 region is CSARPPDTEAFF. Written as DNA, the CDR3 is TGCAGTGCCCGCCCCCCAGACACTGAAGCTTTCTTT.

This clonotype has a handful of counts. J is TRBJ1-2 and V is TRBV9, with D uncertain. The V end was cut by 0 bases, the J end by 8 bases, with 5 bases between. The germline V gene encodes CDR1 SGDLS and CDR2 YYNGEE. This CDR3 contains 11 residues. CDR3 DNA: TGTGCCAGCAGCGTAGGATGGGGCTACACCTTC. Residues: CASSVGWGYTF.

Sample share makes this clonotype large (0.1 to 1%). The chain employs TRBV5-1 and TRBJ2-3; possible D gene TRBD1, 6 bases. The germline V gene has CDR1 SGHRS and CDR2 YFSETQ. V shed 2 bases and J shed 2 bases, with 18 bases lying between them. The CDR3 has 17 residues. The CDR3 sequence: CASSFKRDTSYTDTQYF. The CDR3, as DNA: TGCGCCAGCAGCTTTAAACGGGACACGTCTTACACAGATACGCAGTATTTT.

The CDR3 nucleotides read TGCGCCAGCAGCGGAAACAATGAGCAGTTCTTC. Protein product: CASSGNNEQFF. The V gene is TRBV5-1, the J gene TRBJ2-1; D not resolved. Germline V gene data show CDR1 as SGHRS and CDR2 as YFSETQ. This CDR3 is 11 amino acids long. V lost 4 bases to trimming and J lost 5 bases, with 4 bases between them.

The table lists this clonotype with a count of one. The junction differs from germline at one of its ends, possibly a read error. This chain uses TRBV20-1 with TRBJ1-6, with 8 bases matching TRBD1. Germline V gene lookup returns CDR1 DFQATT and CDR2 SNEGSKA (reference sequence). The CDR3 covers 13 residues. The CDR3 bases are TGCAGTGCTAGAAAGGACAGGGAATCACCCCTCCACTTC. Translation gives CSARKDRESPLHF.

This clonotype was recorded a few times. The CDR3 nucleotides are TGCAGCGTGGGGAGCGGGGAGCTGTTTTTT. Encoded protein: CSVGSGELFF. This rearrangement joins TRBV29-1 to TRBJ2-2, with D tentatively TRBD2 (5 bases). The CDR3 loop spans 10 amino acids. Germline CDR1 and CDR2: SQVTM and ANQGSEA. Between the trimmed V and J ends, which lost 6 bases and 7 bases, there was a span of 6 bases.

In its sample, this clonotype ranks as hyperexpanded. The V gene is TRBV28, the J gene TRBJ2-6, with unresolved D. The CDR3 covers 17 residues. Germline V gives CDR1 MDHEN, CDR2 SYDVKM. Trimming took off 8 bases at V and 0 bases at J, with 17 bases between the two ends. CDR3 residues: CASDSKGFRSGANVLTF. CDR3 sequence (DNA): TGTGCCAGCGATAGTAAGGGTTTCCGCTCTGGGGCCAACGTCCTGACTTTC.

This clonotype was seen more than once but under ten times. V gene TRBV7-7 combines with J gene TRBJ2-2; TRBD2 matches 10 bases. Germline V CDR1 and CDR2: SSHAT, FNYEAQ (reference sequence). This CDR3 is built from 19 residues. The trim removed 1 base at V and 0 bases at J, leaving 8 bases unmatched. CDR3 protein: CASSLDRLAGLANTGELFF. The CDR3 DNA is TGTGCCAGCAGCTTAGATCGACTAGCGGGCCTCGCGAACACCGGGGAGCTGTTTTTT.

This chain joins TRBV4-1 and TRBJ2-1; TRBD2 agrees at 9 bases. Germline CDR1 and CDR2: MGHRA and YSYEKL. The CDR3 has 14 amino acids. V lost 1 base and J lost 10; bases outside the gene matches: 5. The CDR3 region has the DNA TGCGCCAGCAGCCAAGTCGGACTAGCGAGCGAGCAGTTCTTC. Residues: CASSQVGLASEQFF.

The chain links TRBV27 to TRBJ2-7, with 7 bases aligning to TRBD2. J lost 2 bases, V lost 9 bases, and 13 bases had no gene match. CDR1 and CDR2 from the germline V gene are MNHEY and SMNVEV (reference sequence). This CDR3 is 15 amino acids long. The CDR3, as DNA: TGTGCCAGGAGCCAATGGGGGGGTACGCCCTACGAGCAGTACTTC. This sequence encodes CARSQWGGTPYEQYF.

The chain links TRBV20-1 to TRBJ2-1, with TRBD1 matching over 8 bases. This CDR3 is built from 17 residues. The junction had 15 bases not matched to a gene; V was cut back by 5 bases and J by 3 bases. Germline lookup yields CDR1 DFQATT and CDR2 SNEGSKA (reference sequence). The DNA for the CDR3 is TGCAGTGCTCCCGAGGGTGTTCGGACAGGGCTCTACAATGAGCAGTTCTTC. Translating it yields CSAPEGVRTGLYNEQFF.

The CDR3 nucleotides are TGCAGTGCTAGAGATGTCGGTCGGTCTGGCTACACCTTC. As protein: CSARDVGRSGYTF. The chain carries TRBV20-1 and TRBJ1-2; unclear D gene. The CDR3 has 13 residues. Germline CDR1 and CDR2: DFQATT and SNEGSKA (reference sequence). V lost 0 bases and J 7 bases, leaving 12 bases between the germline ends.

There are a few counts of this clonotype. The chain combines TRBV7-2 with TRBJ2-3; 8 bases are shared with TRBD2. The CDR3 totals 15 residues. Per germline, CDR1 SGHTA and CDR2 FQGNSA. V gave up 5 bases and J gave up 1 base; unmatched junction bases: 5. CDR3 bases: TGTGCCAGCAGCGTTGGACTAGCCCGCACAGATACGCAGTATTTT. Encoded protein: CASSVGLARTDTQYF. Using reference TRBV7-2 and TRBJ2-3 for the parts outside the CDR3, the full variable domain is GAGVSQSPSNKVTEKGKDVELRCDPISGHTALYWYRQSLGQGLEFLIYFQGNSAPDKSGLPSDRFSAERTGGSVSTLTIQRTQQEDSAVYLCASSVGLARTDTQYFGPGTRLTVL.

This clonotype was observed a single time. The V call is TRBV10-3, the J call TRBJ2-7; perhaps TRBD2 as D (5 bases). This CDR3 is 12 amino acids long. CDR1 and CDR2 from the germline V gene are ENHRY and SYGVKD. V shed 2 bases and J shed 7 bases, with 9 bases lying between them. CDR3 region: CAISEPGKEQYF. In DNA, the CDR3 is TGTGCCATCAGTGAGCCCGGGAAGGAGCAGTACTTC.

By sample share, this clonotype is large. The J gene is TRBJ2-3, the V gene TRBV28; the D is unclear. The V gene's germline CDR1 is MDHEN and CDR2 SYDVKM. Between the trimmed V and J ends, which lost 6 bases and 3 bases, there was a span of 13 bases. The CDR3 is 14 amino acids. The CDR3 sequence is CASSLEPQTDTQYF. The CDR3 nucleotides read TGTGCCAGCAGCCTGGAGCCTCAGACAGATACGCAGTATTTT.

The chain is built from TRBV28 and TRBJ1-1, with D unresolved. Trimming removed 8 bases at V and 10 bases at J, with 14 bases between. Germline-derived CDR1 and CDR2 are MDHEN and SYDVKM. The CDR3 runs 11 residues. CDR3 sequence (DNA): TGTGCCAGCGGCGGACCACTTGCAGCTTTCTTT. It translates to CASGGPLAAFF.